One sample yielded the 8 T cell receptor beta chains listed below, sequenced in a study of beta chain features in type 1 diabetes. Study-level points and caveats: Among all four CD4+ subsets, Type 1 diabetes patients had TCRB CDR3s that were moderately but significantly shorter.

What was sequenced were expressed TCRB transcripts, since all of the isolated RNA had been reverse transcribed. Sequencing was performed with immunoSEQ multiplex PCR; in TCRdb, only in-frame clones are kept and a portion is missing. The sample contains 150,000 to 200,000 clones, about 10% of which appear only once. Antigens of these TCRs are unknown. The sequencing input was central memory CD4+ T cells from blood. The receptors here all came from a woman aged 25 to 39 with type 1 diabetes.

This clone was counted a few times. The rearrangement links TRBV18 to TRBJ1-2; TRBD1 matches 11 bases. V shed 4 bases and J 5 bases; nucleotides not matched to a gene: 6. This CDR3 is built from 15 residues. The germline V gene has CDR1 KGHSH and CDR2 LQKENI. The CDR3 sequence is CASSQEDRGPYGYTF. The CDR3 DNA is TGTGCCAGCTCACAAGAGGACAGGGGGCCGTATGGCTACACCTTC.

This clone has a handful of counts. V is TRBV30 and J is TRBJ2-7, with 9 bases lining up with TRBD2. The germline V gene has CDR1 GTSNPN and CDR2 SVGIG (reference sequence). CDR3 length equals 14 residues. The ends lost 4 bases at V and 3 bases at J; junction bases unmatched: 7. CDR3 region: CAWTPTAGGYEQYF. CDR3 bases: TGTGCCTGGACCCCGACAGCGGGAGGCTACGAGCAGTACTTC.

This clone appeared a few times. The chain links TRBV5-1 to TRBJ2-1, with 8 bases that match TRBD2. The J segment lost 4 bases and the V segment lost 0 bases, leaving 6 bases of the junction unmatched. The CDR3 covers 16 residues. Germline lookup yields CDR1 SGHRS and CDR2 YFSETQ. CDR3 amino acids: CASSLGPAGDYNEQFF. CDR3 bases: TGCGCCAGCAGCTTGGGCCCAGCGGGAGATTACAATGAGCAGTTCTTC.

V gene TRBV7-3 combines with J gene TRBJ1-2; TRBD1 is a possible D gene (6 bases). Trimming left V 5 bases short and J 8 bases short, with 12 bases between. The CDR3 runs to 12 residues. The germline gives CDR1 SGHTA, CDR2 FQGTGA. The CDR3 loop reads CASSLGDIGYTF. The CDR3 region has the DNA TGTGCCAGCAGCCTCGGGGACATCGGCTACACCTTC.

In its sample, this clone was seen a few times. The chain employs TRBV7-9 and TRBJ2-7; D call uncertain. The CDR3 contains 16 residues. Trimming took 3 bases from V and 1 from J, leaving 16 bases between them. CDR1 SEHNR and CDR2 FQNEAQ come from the germline V gene (reference sequence). The CDR3 coding sequence is TGTGCCAGCAGCTTTGGTTCGGTTGCGCCTTCCTACGAGCAGTACTTC. It codes for CASSFGSVAPSYEQYF.

V and J are TRBV18 and TRBJ2-3; 9 nucleotides line up with TRBD1. After removal of 3 bases from V and 3 bases from J, the junction contained 4 bases not matched to a gene. The CDR3 spans 15 residues. Germline-derived CDR1 and CDR2 are KGHSH and LQKENI. In nucleotides, the CDR3 is TGTGCCAGCTCACCGGGGACAGGGCGGACAGATACGCAGTATTTT. Its protein product is CASSPGTGRTDTQYF.

This clone was counted only a few times. The chain carries TRBV6-6 and TRBJ2-7; 8 bases fit TRBD1. Per the germline V gene, CDR1 is MNHNY and CDR2 is SVGAGI (reference sequence). The CDR3 contains 13 residues. After removal of 6 bases from V and 3 bases from J, the junction contained 4 bases not matched to a gene. CDR3 region: CASRGQAFYEQYF. The CDR3 nucleotides are TGTGCCAGCAGGGGACAGGCCTTCTACGAGCAGTACTTC.

The rearrangement links TRBV27 to TRBJ2-1; D is perhaps TRBD2 (6 bases). CDR3 length equals 14 residues. The V and J ends lost 6 bases and 5 bases respectively, with 14 bases between them. Germline assignment: CDR1 MNHEY and CDR2 SMNVEV (reference sequence). The CDR3, as DNA: TGTGCCAGCAGACGGGCTAGCGAGGACAATGAGCAGTTCTTC. As protein: CASRRASEDNEQFF.